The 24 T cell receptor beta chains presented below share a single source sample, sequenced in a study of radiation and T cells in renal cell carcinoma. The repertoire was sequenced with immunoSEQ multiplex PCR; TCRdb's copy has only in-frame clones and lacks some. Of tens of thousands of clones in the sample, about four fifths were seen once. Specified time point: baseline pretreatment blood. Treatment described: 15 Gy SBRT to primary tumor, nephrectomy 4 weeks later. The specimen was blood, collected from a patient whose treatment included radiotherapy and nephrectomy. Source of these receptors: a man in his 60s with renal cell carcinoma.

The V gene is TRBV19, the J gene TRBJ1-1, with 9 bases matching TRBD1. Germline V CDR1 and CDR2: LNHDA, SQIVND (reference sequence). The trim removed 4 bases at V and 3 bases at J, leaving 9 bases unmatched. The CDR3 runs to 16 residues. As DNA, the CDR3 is TGTGCCAGTAGTACGGACAGGGGTGGGGGTTACACTGAAGCTTTCTTT. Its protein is CASSTDRGGGYTEAFF. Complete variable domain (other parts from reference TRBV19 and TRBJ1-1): DGGITQSPKYLFRKEGQNVTLSCEQNLNHDAMYWYRQDPGQGLRLIYYSQIVNDFQKGDIAEGYSVSREKKESFPLTVTSAQKNPTAFYLCASSTDRGGGYTEAFFGQGTRLTVV.

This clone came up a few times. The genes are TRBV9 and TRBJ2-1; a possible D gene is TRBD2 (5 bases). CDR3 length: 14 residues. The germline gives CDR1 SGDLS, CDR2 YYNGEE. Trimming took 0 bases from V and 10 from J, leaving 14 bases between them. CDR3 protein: CASSVVLGGGEQFF. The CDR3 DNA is TGTGCCAGCAGCGTAGTACTCGGCGGAGGAGAGCAGTTCTTC.

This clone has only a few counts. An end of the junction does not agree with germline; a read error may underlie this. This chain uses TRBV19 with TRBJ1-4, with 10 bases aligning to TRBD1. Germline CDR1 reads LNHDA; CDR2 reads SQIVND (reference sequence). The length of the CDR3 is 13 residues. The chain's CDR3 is CASSISPGTGDVF. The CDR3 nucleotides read TGTGCCAGTAGTATAAGCCCCGGGACAGGGGACGTTTTT. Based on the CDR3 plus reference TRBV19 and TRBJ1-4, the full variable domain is DGGITQSPKYLFRKEGQNVTLSCEQNLNHDAMYWYRQDPGQGLRLIYYSQIVNDFQKGDIAEGYSVSREKKESFPLTVTSAQKNPTAFYLCASSISPGTGDVFGSGTQLSVL.

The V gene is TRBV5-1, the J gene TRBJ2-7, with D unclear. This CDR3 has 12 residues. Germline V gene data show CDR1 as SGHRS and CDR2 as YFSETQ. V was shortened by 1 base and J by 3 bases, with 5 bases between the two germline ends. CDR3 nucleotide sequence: TGCGCCAGCAGCTTGACCTTCTACGAGCAGTACTTC. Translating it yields CASSLTFYEQYF.

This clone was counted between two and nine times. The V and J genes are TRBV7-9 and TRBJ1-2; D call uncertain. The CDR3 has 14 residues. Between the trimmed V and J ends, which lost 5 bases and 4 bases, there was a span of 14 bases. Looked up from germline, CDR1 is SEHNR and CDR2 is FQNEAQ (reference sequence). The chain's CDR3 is CASSPRIVPYGYTF. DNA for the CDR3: TGTGCCAGCAGCCCCCGGATAGTCCCCTATGGCTACACCTTC.

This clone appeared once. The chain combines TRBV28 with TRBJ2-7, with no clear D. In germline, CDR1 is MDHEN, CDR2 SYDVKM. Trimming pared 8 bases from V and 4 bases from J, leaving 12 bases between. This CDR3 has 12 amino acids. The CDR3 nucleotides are TGTGCCAGCTCGACTGTTGTTTACGAGCAGTACTTC. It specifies CASSTVVYEQYF.

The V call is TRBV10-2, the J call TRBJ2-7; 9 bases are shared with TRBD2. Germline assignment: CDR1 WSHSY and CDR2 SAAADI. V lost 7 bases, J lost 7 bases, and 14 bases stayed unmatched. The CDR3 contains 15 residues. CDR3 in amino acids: CASTSLAGPSEEQYF. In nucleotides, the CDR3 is TGCGCCAGCACTTCACTAGCGGGCCCCTCAGAAGAGCAGTACTTC.

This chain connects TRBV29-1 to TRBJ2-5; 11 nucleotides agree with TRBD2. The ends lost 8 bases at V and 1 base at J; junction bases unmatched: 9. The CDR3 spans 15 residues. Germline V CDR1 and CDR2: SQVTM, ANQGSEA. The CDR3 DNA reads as TGCAGCATTGTAGGGACTAGCGGATCCCAAGAGACCCAGTACTTC. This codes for CSIVGTSGSQETQYF.

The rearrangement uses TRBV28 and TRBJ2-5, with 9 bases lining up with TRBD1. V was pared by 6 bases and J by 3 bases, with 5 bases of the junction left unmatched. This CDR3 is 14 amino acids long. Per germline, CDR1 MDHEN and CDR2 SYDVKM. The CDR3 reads CASRLDRGKETQYF. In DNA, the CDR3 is TGTGCCAGCAGACTTGACAGGGGGAAAGAGACCCAGTACTTC.

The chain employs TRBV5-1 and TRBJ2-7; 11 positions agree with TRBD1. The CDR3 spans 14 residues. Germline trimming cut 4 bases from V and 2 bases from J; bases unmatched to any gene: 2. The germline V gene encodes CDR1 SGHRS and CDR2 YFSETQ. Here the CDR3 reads CASSPGQGAYEQYF. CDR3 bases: TGCGCCAGCAGCCCGGGACAGGGGGCCTACGAGCAGTACTTC.

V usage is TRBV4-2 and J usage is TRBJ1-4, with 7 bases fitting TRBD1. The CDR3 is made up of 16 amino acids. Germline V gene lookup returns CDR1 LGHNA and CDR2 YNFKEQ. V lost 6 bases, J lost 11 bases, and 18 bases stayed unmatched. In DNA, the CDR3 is TGTGCCAGCAGGCTCCGTGACAGGGATAGTTTTAGTAAACTGTTTTTT. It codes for CASRLRDRDSFSKLFF.

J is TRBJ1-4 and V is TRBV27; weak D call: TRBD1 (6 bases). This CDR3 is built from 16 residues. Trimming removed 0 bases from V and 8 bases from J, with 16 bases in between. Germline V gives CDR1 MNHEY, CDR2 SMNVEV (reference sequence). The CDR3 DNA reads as TGTGCCAGCAGTTTATCCTACAGGGAGGGTTACGAAAAACTGTTTTTT. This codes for CASSLSYREGYEKLFF.

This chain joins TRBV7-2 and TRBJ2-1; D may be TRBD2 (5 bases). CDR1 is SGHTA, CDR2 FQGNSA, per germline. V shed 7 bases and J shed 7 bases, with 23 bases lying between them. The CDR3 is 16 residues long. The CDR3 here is CASKLFPGPGENEQFF. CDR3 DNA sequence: TGTGCCAGCAAGCTGTTCCCCGGACCCGGGGAAAATGAGCAGTTCTTC. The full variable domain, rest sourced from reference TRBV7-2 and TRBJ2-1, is GAGVSQSPSNKVTEKGKDVELRCDPISGHTALYWYRQSLGQGLEFLIYFQGNSAPDKSGLPSDRFSAERTGGSVSTLTIQRTQQEDSAVYLCASKLFPGPGENEQFFGPGTRLTVL.

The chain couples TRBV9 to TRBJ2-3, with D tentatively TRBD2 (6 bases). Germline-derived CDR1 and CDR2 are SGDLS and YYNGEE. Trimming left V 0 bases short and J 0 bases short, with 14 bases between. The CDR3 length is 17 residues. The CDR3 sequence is CASSVADGSGSTDTQYF. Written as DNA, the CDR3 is TGTGCCAGCAGCGTAGCTGATGGGAGCGGGAGCACAGATACGCAGTATTTT.

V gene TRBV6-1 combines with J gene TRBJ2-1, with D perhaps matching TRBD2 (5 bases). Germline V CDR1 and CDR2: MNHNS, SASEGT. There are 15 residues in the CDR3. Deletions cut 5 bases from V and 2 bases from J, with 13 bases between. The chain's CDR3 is CASSLSSVAYNEQFF. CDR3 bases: TGTGCCAGCAGTTTGAGTAGCGTAGCCTACAATGAGCAGTTCTTC.

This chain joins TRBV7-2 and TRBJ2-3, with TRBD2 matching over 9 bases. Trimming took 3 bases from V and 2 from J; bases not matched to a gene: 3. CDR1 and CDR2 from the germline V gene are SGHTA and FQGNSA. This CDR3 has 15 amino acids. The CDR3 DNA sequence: TGTGCCAGCAGCTTGGCGGGAGGGATCACAGATACGCAGTATTTT. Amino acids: CASSLAGGITDTQYF.

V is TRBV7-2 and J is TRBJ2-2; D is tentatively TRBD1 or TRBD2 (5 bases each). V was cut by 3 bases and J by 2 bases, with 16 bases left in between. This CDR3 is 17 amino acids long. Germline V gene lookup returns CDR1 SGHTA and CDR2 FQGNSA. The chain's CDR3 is CASSFIGVGANTGELFF. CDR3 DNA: TGTGCCAGCAGCTTCATCGGGGTTGGGGCTAACACCGGGGAGCTGTTTTTT.

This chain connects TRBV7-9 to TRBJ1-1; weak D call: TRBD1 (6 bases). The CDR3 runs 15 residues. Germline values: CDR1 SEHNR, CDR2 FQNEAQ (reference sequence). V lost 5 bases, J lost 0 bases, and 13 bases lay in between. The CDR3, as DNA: TGTGCCAGCAGCAGCACGACAGGACTGAACACTGAAGCTTTCTTT. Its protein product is CASSSTTGLNTEAFF. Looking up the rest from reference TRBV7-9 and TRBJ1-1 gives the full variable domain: DTGVSQNPRHKITKRGQNVTFRCDPISEHNRLYWYRQTLGQGPEFLTYFQNEAQLEKSRLLSDRFSAERPKGSFSTLEIQRTEQGDSAMYLCASSSTTGLNTEAFFGQGTRLTVV.

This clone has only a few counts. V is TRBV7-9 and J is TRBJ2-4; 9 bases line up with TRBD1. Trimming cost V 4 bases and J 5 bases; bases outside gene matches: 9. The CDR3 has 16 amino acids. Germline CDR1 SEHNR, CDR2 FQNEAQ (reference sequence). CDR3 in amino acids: CASSSLWTGAQNIQYF. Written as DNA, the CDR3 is TGTGCCAGCAGCTCCCTTTGGACAGGGGCCCAAAACATTCAGTACTTC.

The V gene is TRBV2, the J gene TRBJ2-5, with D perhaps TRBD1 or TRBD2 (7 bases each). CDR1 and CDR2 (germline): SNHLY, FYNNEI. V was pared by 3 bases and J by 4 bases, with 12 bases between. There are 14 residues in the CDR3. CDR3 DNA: TGTGCCAGCAGTGATCCAGGGGGGGGAGAGACCCAGTACTTC. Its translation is CASSDPGGGETQYF.

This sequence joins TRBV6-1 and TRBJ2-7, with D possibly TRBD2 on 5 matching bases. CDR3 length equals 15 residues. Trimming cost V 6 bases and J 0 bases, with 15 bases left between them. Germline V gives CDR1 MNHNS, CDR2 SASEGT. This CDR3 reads CASRLTGLFSYEQYF. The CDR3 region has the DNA TGTGCCAGCAGGTTGACTGGACTTTTCTCCTACGAGCAGTACTTC.

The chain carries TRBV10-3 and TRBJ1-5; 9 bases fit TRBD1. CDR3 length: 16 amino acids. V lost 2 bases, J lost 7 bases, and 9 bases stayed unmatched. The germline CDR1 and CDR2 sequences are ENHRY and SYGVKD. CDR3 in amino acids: CAISEKRGTGNQPQHF. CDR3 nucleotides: TGTGCCATCAGTGAGAAACGGGGGACAGGGAACCAGCCCCAGCATTTT.

This chain's CDR3 is CASSQGAGQPQHF. The DNA for the CDR3 is TGTGCCAGCAGCCAAGGGGCCGGGCAGCCCCAGCATTTT. The V and J genes are TRBV14 and TRBJ1-5, with D unresolved. Trimming cost V 1 base and J 7 bases, with 8 bases left between them. The V gene's germline CDR1 is SGHDN and CDR2 FVKESK. The CDR3 length is 13 residues.

The CDR3 coding sequence is TGTGCCAGCAGCAATAGACCAGGGGAAGGGGAAAAACTGTTTTTT. This encodes CASSNRPGEGEKLFF. The chain joins TRBV7-9 to TRBJ1-4, with D perhaps TRBD1 (6 bases). The CDR3 contains 15 residues. Germline values: CDR1 SEHNR, CDR2 FQNEAQ (reference sequence). Trimming cost V 5 bases and J 8 bases, with 18 bases left between them.